This entry describes one T cell receptor beta chain. Its antigen is unknown. The PCR was carried out with 60 Vbeta primers and 13 Jbeta primers. Profiling relied on immunoSEQ multiplex PCR, and the TCRdb table lists in-frame clones only, not all of them. The sample yields more than 90,000 clones, 65% to 85% seen once. Germline V lookup: CDR1 ENHRY, CDR2 SYGVKD. There are 13 residues in the CDR3. V lost 6 bases, J lost 3 bases, and 5 bases stayed unmatched. The data derive from a study of cytomegalovirus exposure and HLA in healthy donors. Study-wide findings and caveats: CMV serostatus alone was available as immune exposure information. The study reported that TCR beta sequences accurately predicted HLA-A and HLA-B alleles in most subjects.

The TCR originated in a man between 50 and 59 years old in good health and CMV-seropositive. The chain employs TRBV10-3 and TRBJ2-7; 7 bases align to TRBD2. Sequenced material: PBMCs. CDR3 amino acids: CAIRKTGGYEQYF. CDR3 nucleotide sequence: TGTGCCATCAGGAAAACGGGGGGCTACGAGCAGTACTTC.